The present T cell receptor beta chain was sequenced within a study of identical twins. The V gene's germline CDR1 is LGHDT and CDR2 YNNKEL (reference sequence). V was pared by 2 bases and J by 3 bases, with 7 bases between. The CDR3 loop spans 13 amino acids. Via MiXCR, TCRdb re-called the 5' RACE reads, giving one row per CDR3 protein. Of approximately 470,000 distinct CDR3 sequences listed, 13% to 15% are singletons. Healthy Caucasians were all of the donors. This same sample was also part of a study on yellow fever vaccine responses in identical twins.

The sequence was obtained from a woman aged 18-29 years in good health. Sequenced sample: CD4+ T cells sorted from blood. The chain joins TRBV3-1 to TRBJ2-5; no clear D. The CDR3 spells CASSQLTEETQYF. CDR3 sequence (DNA): TGTGCCAGCAGCCAATTAACTGAAGAGACCCAGTACTTC.